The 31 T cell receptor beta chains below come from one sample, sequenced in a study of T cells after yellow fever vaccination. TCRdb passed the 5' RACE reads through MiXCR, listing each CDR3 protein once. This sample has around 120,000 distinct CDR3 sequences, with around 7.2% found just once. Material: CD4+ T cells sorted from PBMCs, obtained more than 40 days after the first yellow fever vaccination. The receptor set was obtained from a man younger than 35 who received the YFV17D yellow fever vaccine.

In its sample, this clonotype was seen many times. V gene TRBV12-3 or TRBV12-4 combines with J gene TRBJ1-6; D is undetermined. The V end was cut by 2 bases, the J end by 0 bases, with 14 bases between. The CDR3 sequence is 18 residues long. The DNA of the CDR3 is TGTGCCAGCAGTTTATCGGGAGAAGCAAGCTCCTATAATTCACCCCTCCACTTT. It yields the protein CASSLSGEASSYNSPLHF.

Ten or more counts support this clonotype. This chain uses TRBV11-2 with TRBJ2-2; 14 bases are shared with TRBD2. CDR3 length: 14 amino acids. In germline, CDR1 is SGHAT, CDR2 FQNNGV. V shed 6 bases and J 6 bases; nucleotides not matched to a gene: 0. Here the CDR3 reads CASRTSGGAGELFF. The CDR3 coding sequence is TGTGCCAGCAGGACTAGCGGGGGGGCCGGGGAGCTGTTTTTT. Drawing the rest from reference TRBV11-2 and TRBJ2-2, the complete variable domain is EAGVAQSPRYKIIEKRQSVAFWCNPISGHATLYWYQQILGQGPKLLIQFQNNGVVDDSQLPKDRFSAERLKGVDSTLKIQPAKLEDSAVYLCASRTSGGAGELFFGEGSRLTVL.

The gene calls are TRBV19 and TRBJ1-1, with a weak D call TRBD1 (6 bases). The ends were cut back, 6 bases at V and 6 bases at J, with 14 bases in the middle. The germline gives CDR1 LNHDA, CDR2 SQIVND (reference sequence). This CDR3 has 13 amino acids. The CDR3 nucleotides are TGTGCCAGTAGCACCTACAGGGTCTCTGAAGCTTTCTTT. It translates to CASSTYRVSEAFF.

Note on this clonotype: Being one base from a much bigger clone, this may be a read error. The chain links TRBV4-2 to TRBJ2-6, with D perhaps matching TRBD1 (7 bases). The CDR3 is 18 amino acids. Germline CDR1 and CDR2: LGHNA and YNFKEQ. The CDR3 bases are TGTGCCAGCACTTACGGGGGAGGACAGGTAACCGGGGCCTACGTCCTGACTTTC. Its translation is CASTYGGGQVTGAYVLTF.

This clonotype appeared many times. The CDR3 loop reads CASEQQGRGYEQYF. In DNA, the CDR3 is TGTGCCAGCGAGCAACAGGGCCGTGGCTACGAGCAGTACTTC. The rearrangement uses TRBV6-2 or TRBV6-3 and TRBJ2-7, with a weak D call TRBD1 (6 bases). Germline CDR1 reads MNHEY; CDR2 reads SVGEGT. Deletions cut 8 bases from V and 3 bases from J, with 17 bases between. The CDR3 has 14 residues.

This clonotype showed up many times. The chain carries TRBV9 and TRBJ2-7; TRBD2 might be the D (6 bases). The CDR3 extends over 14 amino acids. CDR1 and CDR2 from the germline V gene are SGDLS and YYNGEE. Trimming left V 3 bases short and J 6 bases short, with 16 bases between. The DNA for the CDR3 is TGTGCCAGCAGCGCCCGGACTATCGGGGCCGAGCAGTACTTC. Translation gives CASSARTIGAEQYF. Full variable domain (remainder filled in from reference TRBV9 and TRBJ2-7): DSGVTQTPKHLITATGQRVTLRCSPRSGDLSVYWYQQSLDQGLQFLIQYYNGEERAKGNILERFSAQQFPDLHSELNLSSLELGDSALYFCASSARTIGAEQYFGPGTRLTVT.

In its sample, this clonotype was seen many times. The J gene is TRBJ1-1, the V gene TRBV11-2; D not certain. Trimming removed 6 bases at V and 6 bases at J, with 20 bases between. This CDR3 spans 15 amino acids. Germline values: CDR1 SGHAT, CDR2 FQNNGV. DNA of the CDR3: TGTGCCAGCAGGCCCCCCGGTCGGCGTTCCGCTGAAGCTTTCTTT. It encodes CASRPPGRRSAEAFF.

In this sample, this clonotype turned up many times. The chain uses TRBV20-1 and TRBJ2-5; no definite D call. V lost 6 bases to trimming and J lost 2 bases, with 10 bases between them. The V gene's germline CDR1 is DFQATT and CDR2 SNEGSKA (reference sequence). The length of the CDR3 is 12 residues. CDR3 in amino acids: CSARKGQETQYF. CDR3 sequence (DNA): TGCAGTGCAAGAAAGGGTCAAGAGACCCAGTACTTC.

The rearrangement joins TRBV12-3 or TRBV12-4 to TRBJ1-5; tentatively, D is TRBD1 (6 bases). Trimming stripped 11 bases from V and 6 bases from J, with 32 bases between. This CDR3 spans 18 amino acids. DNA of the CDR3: TGTGCCTTCTGTTCTATAGAGGTATCAGGGGATTATATTCAGCCCCAGCATTTT. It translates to CAFCSIEVSGDYIQPQHF.

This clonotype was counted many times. CDR3 sequence (DNA): TGTGCCAGCAGCCCCCTGGGACTAGCGGGGCGTGAGACCCAGTACTTC. It is translated as CASSPLGLAGRETQYF. The rearrangement links TRBV7-9 to TRBJ2-5; TRBD2 aligns across 13 bases. This CDR3 spans 16 amino acids. CDR1 and CDR2 from the germline V gene are SEHNR and FQNEAQ (reference sequence). Trimming took 5 bases from V and 5 from J; bases not matched to a gene: 8.

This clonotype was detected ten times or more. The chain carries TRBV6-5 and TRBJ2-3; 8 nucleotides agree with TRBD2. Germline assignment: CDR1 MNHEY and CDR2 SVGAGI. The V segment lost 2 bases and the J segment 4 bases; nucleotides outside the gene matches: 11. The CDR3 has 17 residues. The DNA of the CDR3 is TGTGCCAGCAGTTACGGACTCGGGGGGGCTGAGGCAGATACGCAGTATTTT. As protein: CASSYGLGGAEADTQYF.

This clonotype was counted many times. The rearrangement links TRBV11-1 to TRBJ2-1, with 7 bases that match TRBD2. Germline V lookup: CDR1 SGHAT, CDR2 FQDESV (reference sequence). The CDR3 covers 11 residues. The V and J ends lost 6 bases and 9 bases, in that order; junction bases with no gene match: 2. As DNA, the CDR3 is TGTGCCAGCAGGGGACTAAGTGAGCAGTTCTTC. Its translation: CASRGLSEQFF.

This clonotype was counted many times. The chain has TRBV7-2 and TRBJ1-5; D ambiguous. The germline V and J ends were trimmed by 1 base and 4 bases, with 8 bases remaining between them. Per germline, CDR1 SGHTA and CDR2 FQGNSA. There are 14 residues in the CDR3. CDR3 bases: TGTGCCAGCAGCTTAGAGTGGCAGAATCAGCCCCAGCATTTT. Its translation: CASSLEWQNQPQHF.

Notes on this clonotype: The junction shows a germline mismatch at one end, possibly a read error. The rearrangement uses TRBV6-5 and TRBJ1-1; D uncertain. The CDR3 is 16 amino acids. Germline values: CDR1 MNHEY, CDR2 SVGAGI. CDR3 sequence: CASSYWAGPMNTEDFF. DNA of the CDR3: TGTGCCAGCAGTTATTGGGCCGGCCCCATGAACACTGAAGATTTCTTT.

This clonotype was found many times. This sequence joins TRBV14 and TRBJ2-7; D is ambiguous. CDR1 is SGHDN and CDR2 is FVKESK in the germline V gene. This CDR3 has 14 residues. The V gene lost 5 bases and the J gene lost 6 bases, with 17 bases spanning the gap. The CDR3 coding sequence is TGTGCCAGCAGCACGAGGCCCAAGCACCTCGAGCAGTACTTC. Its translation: CASSTRPKHLEQYF. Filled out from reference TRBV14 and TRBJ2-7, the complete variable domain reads EAGVTQFPSHSVIEKGQTVTLRCDPISGHDNLYWYRRVMGKEIKFLLHFVKESKQDESGMPNNRFLAERTGGTYSTLKVQPAELEDSGVYFCASSTRPKHLEQYFGPGTRLTVT.

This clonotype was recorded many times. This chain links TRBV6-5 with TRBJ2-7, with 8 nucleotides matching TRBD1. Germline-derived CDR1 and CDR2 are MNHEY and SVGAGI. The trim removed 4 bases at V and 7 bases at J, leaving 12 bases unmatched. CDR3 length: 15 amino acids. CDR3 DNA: TGTGCCAGCAGTTTTGGTGGGACAGGCCGTAAGGAGCAGTACTTC. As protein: CASSFGGTGRKEQYF.

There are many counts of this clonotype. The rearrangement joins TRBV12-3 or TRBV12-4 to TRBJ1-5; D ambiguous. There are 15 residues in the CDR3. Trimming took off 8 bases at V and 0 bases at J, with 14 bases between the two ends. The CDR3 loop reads CASRSDGYSNQPQHF. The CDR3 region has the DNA TGTGCCAGCCGCTCTGACGGGTATAGCAATCAGCCCCAGCATTTT.

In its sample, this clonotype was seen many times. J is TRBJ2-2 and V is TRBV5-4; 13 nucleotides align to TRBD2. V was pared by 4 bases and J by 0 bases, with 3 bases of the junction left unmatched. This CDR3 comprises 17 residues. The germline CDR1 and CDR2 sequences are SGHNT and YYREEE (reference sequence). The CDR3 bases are TGTGCCAGCAGCGTGGGACTAGCGGGGTCGAACACCGGGGAGCTGTTTTTT. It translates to CASSVGLAGSNTGELFF.

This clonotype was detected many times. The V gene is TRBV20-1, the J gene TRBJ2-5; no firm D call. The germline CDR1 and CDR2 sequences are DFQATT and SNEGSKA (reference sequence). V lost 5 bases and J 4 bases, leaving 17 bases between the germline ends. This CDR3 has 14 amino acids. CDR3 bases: TGCAGTGCTTTACGTTTCATCGCAACAGAGACCCAGTACTTC. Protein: CSALRFIATETQYF.

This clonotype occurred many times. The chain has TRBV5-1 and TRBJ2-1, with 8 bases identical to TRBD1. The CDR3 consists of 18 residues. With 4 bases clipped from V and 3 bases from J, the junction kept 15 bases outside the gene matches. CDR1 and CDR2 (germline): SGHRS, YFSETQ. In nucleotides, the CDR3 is TGCGCCAGCAGCAAGTTGGGAACAGGGGGGAAAAACTACAATGAGCAGTTCTTC. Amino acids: CASSKLGTGGKNYNEQFF. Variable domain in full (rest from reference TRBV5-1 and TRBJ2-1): KAGVTQTPRYLIKTRGQQVTLSCSPISGHRSVSWYQQTPGQGLQFLFEYFSETQRNKGNFPGRFSGRQFSNSRSEMNVSTLELGDSALYLCASSKLGTGGKNYNEQFFGPGTRLTVL.

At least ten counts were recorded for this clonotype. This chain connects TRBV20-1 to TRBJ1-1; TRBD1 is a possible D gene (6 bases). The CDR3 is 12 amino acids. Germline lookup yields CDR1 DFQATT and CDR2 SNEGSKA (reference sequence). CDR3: CSVRQANTEAFF. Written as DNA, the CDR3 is TGCAGCGTTAGACAGGCGAACACTGAAGCTTTCTTT.

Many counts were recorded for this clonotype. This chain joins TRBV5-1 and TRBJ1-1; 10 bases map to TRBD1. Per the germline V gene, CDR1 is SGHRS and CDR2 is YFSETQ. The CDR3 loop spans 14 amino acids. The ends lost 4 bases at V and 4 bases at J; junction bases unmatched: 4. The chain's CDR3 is CASSMDRGGTEAFF. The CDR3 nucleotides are TGCGCCAGCAGCATGGACAGGGGGGGCACTGAAGCTTTCTTT. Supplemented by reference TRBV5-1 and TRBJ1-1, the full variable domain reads KAGVTQTPRYLIKTRGQQVTLSCSPISGHRSVSWYQQTPGQGLQFLFEYFSETQRNKGNFPGRFSGRQFSNSRSEMNVSTLELGDSALYLCASSMDRGGTEAFFGQGTRLTVV.

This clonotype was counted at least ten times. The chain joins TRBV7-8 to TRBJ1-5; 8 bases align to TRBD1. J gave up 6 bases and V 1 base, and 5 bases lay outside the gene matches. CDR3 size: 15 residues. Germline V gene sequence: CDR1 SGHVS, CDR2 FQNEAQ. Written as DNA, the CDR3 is TGTGCCAGCAGCTTAGGGACAGGGAAGGCTCAGCCCCAGCATTTT. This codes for CASSLGTGKAQPQHF.

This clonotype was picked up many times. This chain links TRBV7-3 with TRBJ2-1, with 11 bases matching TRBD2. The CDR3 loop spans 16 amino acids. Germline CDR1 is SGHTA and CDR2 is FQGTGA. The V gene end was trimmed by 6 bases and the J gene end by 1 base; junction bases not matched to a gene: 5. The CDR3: CASSLAGGRSYNEQFF. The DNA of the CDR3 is TGTGCCAGCAGTTTAGCGGGGGGGCGATCCTACAATGAGCAGTTCTTC. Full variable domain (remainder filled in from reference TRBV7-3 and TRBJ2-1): GAGVSQTPSNKVTEKGKYVELRCDPISGHTALYWYRQSLGQGPEFLIYFQGTGAADDSGLPNDRFFAVRPEGSVSTLKIQRTERGDSAVYLCASSLAGGRSYNEQFFGPGTRLTVL.

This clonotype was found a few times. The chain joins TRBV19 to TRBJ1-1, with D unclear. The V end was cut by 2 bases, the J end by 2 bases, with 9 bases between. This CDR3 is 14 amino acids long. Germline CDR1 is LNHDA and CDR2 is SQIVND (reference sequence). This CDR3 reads CASSIMGFNTEAFF. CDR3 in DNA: TGTGCCAGTAGTATAATGGGGTTTAACACTGAAGCTTTCTTT.

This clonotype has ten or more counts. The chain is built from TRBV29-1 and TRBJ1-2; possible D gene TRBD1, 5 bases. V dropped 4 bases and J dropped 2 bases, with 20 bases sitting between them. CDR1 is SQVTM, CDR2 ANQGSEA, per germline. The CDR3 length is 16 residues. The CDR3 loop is CSVGGTGTQTNYGYTF. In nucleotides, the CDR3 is TGCAGCGTTGGGGGCACCGGGACCCAGACCAACTATGGCTACACCTTC.

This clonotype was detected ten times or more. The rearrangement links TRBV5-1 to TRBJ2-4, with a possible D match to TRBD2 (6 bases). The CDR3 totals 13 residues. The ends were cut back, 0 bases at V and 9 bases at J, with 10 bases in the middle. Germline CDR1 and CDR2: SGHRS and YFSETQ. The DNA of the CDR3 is TGCGCCAGCAGCTTGGAACCGGAGGGCATTCAGTACTTC. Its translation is CASSLEPEGIQYF.

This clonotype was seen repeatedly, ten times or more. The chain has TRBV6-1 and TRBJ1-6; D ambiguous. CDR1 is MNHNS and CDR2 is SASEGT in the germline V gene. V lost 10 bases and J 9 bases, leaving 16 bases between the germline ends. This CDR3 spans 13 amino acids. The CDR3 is CATFPRHGSPLHF. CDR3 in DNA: TGTGCCACCTTTCCCAGGCATGGTTCACCCCTCCACTTT.

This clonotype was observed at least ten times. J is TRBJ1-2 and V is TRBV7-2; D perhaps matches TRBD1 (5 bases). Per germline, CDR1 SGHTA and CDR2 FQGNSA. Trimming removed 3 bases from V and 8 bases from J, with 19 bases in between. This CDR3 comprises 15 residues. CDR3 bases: TGTGCCAGCAGCTTTGCGGGGCCAGTCGGGGAGGGCTACACCTTC. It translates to CASSFAGPVGEGYTF. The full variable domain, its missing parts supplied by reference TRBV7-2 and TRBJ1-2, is GAGVSQSPSNKVTEKGKDVELRCDPISGHTALYWYRQSLGQGLEFLIYFQGNSAPDKSGLPSDRFSAERTGGSVSTLTIQRTQQEDSAVYLCASSFAGPVGEGYTFGSGTRLTVV.

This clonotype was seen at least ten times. In DNA form, the CDR3 reads TGCAGTGCTAGAGATCGGGTAGGGGGAACAGATACGCAGTATTTT. Its protein product is CSARDRVGGTDTQYF. The genes are TRBV20-1 and TRBJ2-3, with D tentatively TRBD1 (6 bases). V lost 0 bases and J 3 bases, leaving 13 bases between the germline ends. Germline loops: CDR1 DFQATT, CDR2 SNEGSKA (reference sequence). The CDR3 extends over 15 amino acids.

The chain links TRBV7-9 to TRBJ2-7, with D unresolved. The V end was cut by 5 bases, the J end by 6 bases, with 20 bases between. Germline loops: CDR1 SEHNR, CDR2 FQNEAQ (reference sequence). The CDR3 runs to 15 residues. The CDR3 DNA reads TGTGCCAGCAGCGCGGTCTCCGGGCCGACCTCCGAGCAGTACTTC. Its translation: CASSAVSGPTSEQYF.